This is a list of T cell receptor beta chains from one sample in a study of T cells after yellow fever vaccination. TCRdb recomputed calls from the 5' RACE reads with MiXCR, one row per CDR3 protein. The table lists hundreds of thousands of distinct CDR3 sequences, less than 4.5% of them singletons. The sample was PBMCs, taken on the day of the yellow fever booster vaccination. These TCRs come from a man aged 18 to 29 who received the YFV17D yellow fever vaccine. The CDR3 runs from the conserved cysteine through the conserved F or W. The order of the fields is J gene, D gene, V gene, clone size, CDR3 DNA, CDR3 protein. D genes are given only for firm matches. Clone size is stated in some rows and not others, as once, few, many or a class when expanded.

TRBJ1-2 . TRBV5-1 . TGCGCCAGCAGCTTACAGGAGAGATTGGGCTACACCTTC CASSLQERLGYTF
TRBJ2-5 TRBD2 TRBV19 . TGTGCCAGTAGTCTGCCGGGACTAGCGGGATTAGAGACCCAGTACTTC CASSLPGLAGLETQYF
TRBJ2-7 . TRBV4-1 few TGCGCCAGCAGTACCCCGGGATTGGGGGAGCAGTACTTC CASSTPGLGEQYF
TRBJ1-2 . TRBV20-1 many TGCAGTGCTAGAGATCAGGAAGGGACAAGGGCCAACTATGGCTACACCTTC CSARDQEGTRANYGYTF
TRBJ2-1 . TRBV28 many TGTGCCAGCCTAGGGGGGCCCCGCAATGAGCAGTTCTTC CASLGGPRNEQFF
TRBJ2-1 TRBD1 TRBV2 . TGTGCCAGCAGTGGAAGGGACAGGGATTACAATGAGCAGTTCTTC CASSGRDRDYNEQFF
TRBJ1-1 . TRBV7-9 many TGTGCCAGCAGCTTAGATACTCCAGCGACTGAAGCTTTCTTT CASSLDTPATEAFF
TRBJ2-7 TRBD2 TRBV7-2 many TGTGCCAGCAGCTTAGATTCTAGCGGGGGCGCCGGTTCCTACGAGCAGTACTTC CASSLDSSGGAGSYEQYF
TRBJ2-1 . TRBV4-1 few TGCGCCAGCAGCCAAGATCGGCAGAACAATGAGCAGTTCTTC CASSQDRQNNEQFF
TRBJ2-3 . TRBV20-1 many TGCAGTGCGCAGGGCTCGGTCGATAGCACAGATACGCAGTATTTT CSAQGSVDSTDTQYF
TRBJ1-5 . TRBV19 . TGTGCCAGTAGTATTGTTGGGGCAGGTGACAATCAGCCCCAGCATTTT CASSIVGAGDNQPQHF
TRBJ1-1 TRBD1 TRBV19 few TGTGCCAGTAGTGTTACCTCGACAGGGGTGGCCACTGAAGCTTTCTTT CASSVTSTGVATEAFF
TRBJ2-3 . TRBV29-1 few TGCAGCGTTGTAGGACGTCAGACTCTCACAGATACGCAGTATTTT CSVVGRQTLTDTQYF
TRBJ1-2 TRBD1 TRBV7-2 . TGTGCCAGCAGCCCCGGACAGGGGGCGAATGGCTACACCTTC CASSPGQGANGYTF
TRBJ2-5 . TRBV20-1 . TGCAGTGCTACCAGCCCACAGGGCCAAGAGACCCAGTACTTC CSATSPQGQETQYF
TRBJ2-3 TRBD2 TRBV10-3 many TGTGCCATCTTTTCTAGCGGGGGTCCCCCAGATACGCAGTATTTT CAIFSSGGPPDTQYF
TRBJ2-7 . TRBV4-2 . TGTGCCAGCAGCCAAGGATTGGGCAGGGGATACGATCAGTACTTC CASSQGLGRGYDQYF
TRBJ1-4 TRBD1 TRBV5-1 . TGCGCCAGCAGCGGGGGACAGGTCCCTGAAAAACTGTTTTTT CASSGGQVPEKLFF
TRBJ1-1 . TRBV7-9 . TGTGCCAGCAGCCCTTCTTGGGGCAGCACTGAAGCTTTCTTT CASSPSWGSTEAFF
TRBJ2-5 TRBD2 TRBV6-1 many TGTGCCAGCCAAGCGGGGGGCCTCGAGACCCAGTACTTC CASQAGGLETQYF
TRBJ1-4 . TRBV2 few TGTGCCAGCAGTGAAAAGGGGGTGATCCTCAGAATCGAAAAACTGTTTTTT CASSEKGVILRIEKLFF
TRBJ2-1 TRBD2 TRBV5-1 many TGCGCCAGCAGCTTGACAGCGGGGGGCAATGAGCAGTTCTTC CASSLTAGGNEQFF
TRBJ2-1 TRBD2 TRBV15 few TGTGCCACCAGCTGGGGACTAGCGGACTCCTACAATGAGCAGTTCTTC CATSWGLADSYNEQFF
TRBJ2-1 . TRBV9 many TGTGCCAGCAGCCCAGGCAACAATGAGCAGTTCTTC CASSPGNNEQFF
TRBJ1-5 . TRBV19 few TGTGCCAGTTCTGACCGAATCCCACAGCCCCAGCATTTT CASSDRIPQPQHF
TRBJ2-7 . TRBV4-1 . TGCGCCAGCTGCCAAGGTAGTCCCAGCTCCTACGAGCAGTACTTC CASCQGSPSSYEQYF
TRBJ2-3 TRBD2 TRBV7-2 . TGTGCCAGCAGCCCCCTGGCGGGTGGGACTAGCGCAGATACGCAGTATTTT CASSPLAGGTSADTQYF
TRBJ2-1 . TRBV27 many TGTGCCAGCAGTTCCCCGGGGGCCCGGGACAATGAGCAGTTCTTC CASSSPGARDNEQFF
TRBJ2-3 . TRBV6-6 many TGTGCCAGCAGTTACAAGAAGGGGGGTCGGTACACAGATACGCAGTATTTT CASSYKKGGRYTDTQYF
TRBJ2-1 . TRBV7-2 . TGTGCCAGCAGCTTAGCCGCGCTCTCCCCCTACAATGAGCAGTTCTTC CASSLAALSPYNEQFF
TRBJ1-2 . TRBV30 few TGTGCCTGGAGTTATGAAGGGATCGATGACACCTTC CAWSYEGIDDTF
TRBJ2-5 . TRBV6-2/TRBV6-3 many TGTGCCAGCAGTTACCGGCCCTACCAAGAGACCCAGTACTTC CASSYRPYQETQYF
TRBJ2-3 . TRBV5-1 many TGCGCCAGCAGCTTACAGACCAGTAAGGTAGATACGCAGTATTTT CASSLQTSKVDTQYF
TRBJ2-1 TRBD2 TRBV15 many TGTGCCACCAGCAGAGGAGTAGCGGGTAACAATGAGCAGTTCTTC CATSRGVAGNNEQFF
TRBJ2-5 . TRBV18 many TGTGCCAGCTCACCACCGCCGGGGGAGACCCAGTACTTC CASSPPPGETQYF
TRBJ1-1 . TRBV6-6 many TGTGCCAGCAGTTACTCGATCATATATGAAGCTTTCTTT CASSYSIIYEAFF
TRBJ2-3 . TRBV20-1 many TGCAGCTTAAACCGGGGGGCCGGGGATACGCAGTATTTT CSLNRGAGDTQYF
TRBJ2-1 TRBD1 TRBV6-5 few TGTGCCAGCAGTTGGGGACAGGGGGTGGTCGGGGAGCAGTTCTTC CASSWGQGVVGEQFF
TRBJ2-1 . TRBV19 . TGTGCCAGTAGTGCCCAGACCTCTTCGGCTTCGTTCTTC CASSAQTSSASFF
TRBJ2-1 TRBD2 TRBV5-6 . TGTGCCAGCAGCTGGGGACTAGTTTCACGCAATGAGCAGTTCTTC CASSWGLVSRNEQFF
TRBJ1-1 . TRBV20-1 many TGCAGTGCTACAGGACGGGTGGGCACTGAAGCTTTCTTT CSATGRVGTEAFF
TRBJ1-2 . TRBV7-9 few TGTGCCAGCAGCCCCCCGGGGCTCCATGGCTACACCTTC CASSPPGLHGYTF
TRBJ2-1 . TRBV2 . TGTGCCAGCAGTGAAGTTCGGGAGCAGTTCTTC CASSEVREQFF
TRBJ1-4 . TRBV27 few TGTGCCAGCAGCAATCGGGAGGGTGAAAAACTGTTTTTT CASSNREGEKLFF
TRBJ1-6 . TRBV7-9 many TGTGCCAGCAGCTTGACAGGCAACCTCCACTTT CASSLTGNLHF
TRBJ1-1 . TRBV29-1 many TGCAGCGTGGCGAGTCGACAGGCCAATACTGAAGCTTTCTTT CSVASRQANTEAFF
TRBJ2-5 . TRBV2 many TGTGCCAGCGGACCACTCGAAGGGTCCCAGTACTTC CASGPLEGSQYF
TRBJ2-2 TRBD2 TRBV11-2 many TGTGCCAGCAGCTCGAGACTGGCGGGGGGGTCCGGGGAGCTGTTTTTT CASSSRLAGGSGELFF
TRBJ1-2 TRBD1 TRBV18 . TGTGCCAGCTCAACGGGACAGGGGGCGCTTGGCTACACCTTC CASSTGQGALGYTF